This TCR beta chain was documented in a study of blood T cells in healthy people across ages. The V and J ends lost 4 bases and 0 bases, in that order; junction bases with no gene match: 9. The germline CDR1 and CDR2 sequences are LGHDT and YNNKEL (reference sequence). The CDR3 length is 17 residues. A second PCR, run for about 6 to 12 cycles, used a sample-barcoded 5' primer plus a J-beta primer mix. Every sample returned 2.5 million or more CDR3-containing paired-end reads. TCRdb reanalysed the 5' RACE reads using MiXCR and keeps one entry per CDR3 protein. The repertoire includes some 900,000 distinct CDR3 sequences, roughly 50% of them detected once, and about an eighth sits in the top ten. About this clonotype itself: The antigen is undetermined.

The extraction recovered at least 5.5 micrograms of total RNA per sample. Study-wide results and limits: It was found that TCR beta diversity correlated strongly with the percentage of naive T cells. Diversity was higher, and naive CD4+ cells more numerous, in long-lived donors than in aged donors.

The chain joins TRBV3-1 to TRBJ1-1; 9 nucleotides agree with TRBD1. The sample was blood. The clonotype comes from a man aged 25-45 years in good health. CDR3 amino acids: CASSPWTGELLNTEAFF. CDR3 sequence (DNA): TGTGCCAGCAGCCCCTGGACAGGGGAGCTCCTGAACACTGAAGCTTTCTTT.